Described below is a single T cell receptor (beta chain) sequence and its context. Its antigen is undetermined. The CDR3 is 15 residues long. V was clipped by 3 bases and J by 2 bases, with 10 bases between them. Germline V gene data show CDR1 as MNHNS and CDR2 as SASEGT. This sample is drawn from a study of lymphopenia after photon versus proton radiotherapy. General observations from the study: Oligoclonal CD8+ Temra expansion after nadir drove photon patients' diversity drop. Under photons, naive T cells and diversity fell while effector/memory populations rose.

The protocol was immunoSEQ multiplex PCR, while the TCRdb copy is restricted to in-frame clones and leaves out a portion. This sample has approximately 91,000 clones; about 86% occur once, and the top ten carry approximately 1.3%. This receptor was taken from a man in his sixties with pancreatic cancer. The V gene is TRBV6-1, the J gene TRBJ2-2; tentative D call: TRBD2 (6 bases). The sample was peripheral blood, taken from a patient treated with proton-based radiotherapy. The CDR3 bases are TGTGCCAGCAGTGAGGAGCGGGTTAACACCGGGGAGCTGTTTTTT. It encodes CASSEERVNTGELFF.